These 9 T cell receptor beta chains were sequenced from one sample in a study of blood T cell repertoires in COVID-19. TCRdb keeps only in-frame clones here, not all; method: immunoSEQ multiplex PCR. The table lists approximately 250,000 clones, 70% to 90% of them singletons. What was sequenced was peripheral blood. These receptor sequences come from an older woman with COVID-19, enrolled during active disease.

This clone appeared a few times. The chain uses TRBV18 and TRBJ1-5; the match to TRBD1 covers 8 bases. V lost 1 base and J lost 3; bases outside the gene matches: 5. The germline V gene encodes CDR1 KGHSH and CDR2 LQKENI. This CDR3 region has 16 residues. CDR3 bases: TGTGCCAGCTCACCACACAGGGGGGCTATCAATCAGCCCCAGCATTTT. Translation gives CASSPHRGAINQPQHF.

The rearrangement uses TRBV7-9 and TRBJ2-7; possible D gene TRBD2, 5 bases. The CDR3 length is 16 residues. Germline CDR1 and CDR2: SEHNR and FQNEAQ (reference sequence). Trimming took off 5 bases at V and 6 bases at J, with 23 bases between the two ends. CDR3 sequence: CASSPRRLGRAAEQYF. The CDR3 nucleotides are TGTGCCAGCAGCCCCAGGAGACTCGGGCGGGCGGCCGAGCAGTACTTC.

V gene TRBV30 combines with J gene TRBJ1-3, with TRBD1 matching over 8 bases. This CDR3 is 16 amino acids long. V was pared by 3 bases and J by 3 bases, with 10 bases of the junction left unmatched. Germline-derived CDR1 and CDR2 are GTSNPN and SVGIG (reference sequence). The CDR3 DNA reads as TGTGCCTGGAGCCCCACCGGCAGGGGGCATGGAAACACCATATATTTT. It translates to CAWSPTGRGHGNTIYF. The whole variable domain, remainder taken from reference TRBV30 and TRBJ1-3, is SQTIHQWPATLVQPVGSPLSLECTVEGTSNPNLYWYRQAAGRGLQLLFYSVGIGQISSEVPQNLSASRPQDRQFILSSKKLLLSDSGFYLCAWSPTGRGHGNTIYFGEGSWLTVV.

The genes are TRBV19 and TRBJ1-6; D perhaps matches TRBD1 (5 bases). V was trimmed by 5 bases and J by 14 bases, leaving 16 bases between them. Germline V CDR1 and CDR2: LNHDA, SQIVND (reference sequence). The CDR3 consists of 13 residues. CDR3 DNA sequence: TGTGCCAGTAGTCTAGGACATGAGAACGCCCTCCACTTT. Its protein is CASSLGHENALHF.

This clone occurred a few times. The chain carries TRBV6-5 and TRBJ1-1; 10 bases agree with TRBD1. The V segment lost 5 bases and the J segment 4 bases; nucleotides outside the gene matches: 7. Germline V CDR1 and CDR2: MNHEY, SVGAGI. CDR3 length: 15 residues. The CDR3 region has the DNA TGTGCCAGCAGTCGACAGGGGGCTGGTATCACTGAAGCTTTCTTT. This translates into CASSRQGAGITEAFF.

The chain employs TRBV5-4 and TRBJ1-4; 11 bases are a match to TRBD1. This CDR3 is built from 14 residues. The ends lost 5 bases at V and 6 bases at J; junction bases unmatched: 3. CDR1 and CDR2 (germline): SGHNT, YYREEE (reference sequence). CDR3 loop: CASRAGQGDEKLFF. The DNA for the CDR3 is TGTGCCAGCAGAGCGGGACAGGGGGATGAAAAACTGTTTTTT. Based on the CDR3 plus reference TRBV5-4 and TRBJ1-4, the full variable domain is ETGVTQSPTHLIKTRGQQVTLRCSSQSGHNTVSWYQQALGQGPQFIFQYYREEENGRGNFPPRFSGLQFPNYSSELNVNALELDDSALYLCASRAGQGDEKLFFGSGTQLSVL.

The chain has TRBV6-6 and TRBJ1-5; D not certain. Trimming shortened V by 7 bases and J by 2 bases, and 9 bases separated the two germline ends. The CDR3 loop spans 13 amino acids. Per the germline V gene, CDR1 is MNHNY and CDR2 is SVGAGI (reference sequence). The CDR3, as DNA: TGTGCCAGCACCGGGGATCGCAATCAGCCCCAGCATTTT. This sequence encodes CASTGDRNQPQHF.

CDR3 residues: CASSPRRGTTEAFF. The CDR3, as DNA: TGTGCCAGCTCACCACGCCGGGGGACCACTGAAGCTTTCTTT. The chain uses TRBV18 and TRBJ1-1, with a weak D call TRBD1 (5 bases). Trimming removed 1 base at V and 4 bases at J, with 10 bases between. Germline values: CDR1 KGHSH, CDR2 LQKENI. This CDR3 comprises 14 residues.

V gene TRBV7-3 combines with J gene TRBJ2-3; TRBD2 matches 9 bases. With V trimmed by 4 bases and J by 6 bases, 20 bases remained unmatched. This CDR3 region has 19 residues. Germline CDR1 and CDR2: SGHTA and FQGTGA. The CDR3 DNA sequence: TGTGCCAGCAGCTCTAATAGCGGGAGAGGGCCTATGGGACGGGATACGCAGTATTTT. Encoded protein: CASSSNSGRGPMGRDTQYF.